The 2 T cell receptor beta chains listed next were all sequenced from one sample in a study of blood T cells in healthy people across ages. The authors ran a second PCR of about 6 to 11 cycles using a sample-barcoded 5' primer and a J-beta primer mix. TCRdb ran MiXCR on the 5' RACE reads and lists one entry per CDR3 protein. Here the sample spans fewer than 900,000 distinct CDR3 sequences, under 40% being singletons. The material sequenced was blood. Source of these receptors: a man aged 18-30 years in good health.

This clonotype was seen a few times. The V gene is TRBV12-3 or TRBV12-4, the J gene TRBJ1-4; 8 bases are a match to TRBD1. This CDR3 has 15 residues. Trimming at V came to 6 bases and at J to 10 bases, leaving 13 bases not matched to a gene. The CDR3, as DNA: TGTGCCAGCAGCCCCAGGGGGCGAACCCTAGGAAAACTGTTTTTT. Protein: CASSPRGRTLGKLFF.

The V call is TRBV5-1, the J call TRBJ1-1, with 7 bases fitting TRBD1. After removal of 3 bases from V and 8 bases from J, the junction contained 16 bases not matched to a gene. This CDR3 region has 16 residues. Germline V gene sequence: CDR1 SGHRS, CDR2 YFSETQ. The CDR3 region is CASSYGTVNAKSEAFF. In DNA, the CDR3 is TGCGCCAGCAGCTACGGGACAGTAAATGCCAAATCCGAAGCTTTCTTT.